The 29 T cell receptor beta chains below come from one sample, sequenced in a study of response to subunit inactivated influenza vaccine. TCRdb passed the RT-PCR reads through MiXCR, listing each CDR3 protein once. The sample records under 200,000 distinct CDR3 sequences, 11% being singletons. The specimen was non-naive T cells sorted from PBMCs, collected about 6 weeks after vaccination. These TCRs come from a man between 50 and 59 years old who received an inactivated influenza vaccine.

The J gene is TRBJ2-6, the V gene TRBV20-1, with unresolved D. The V end was cut by 3 bases, the J end by 0 bases, with 6 bases between. There are 14 residues in the CDR3. Germline V gene data show CDR1 as DFQATT and CDR2 as SNEGSKA (reference sequence). Written as DNA, the CDR3 is TGCAGTGCTAGGAACCCCTCTGGGGCCAACGTCCTGACTTTC. Translated, it gives CSARNPSGANVLTF.

This clonotype was picked up many times. CDR3 sequence: CASSQEKLGTEAFF. CDR3 nucleotides: TGTGCCAGCAGCCAAGAAAAGCTGGGGACTGAAGCTTTCTTT. This rearrangement joins TRBV4-2 to TRBJ1-1; D remains unclear. Germline V CDR1 and CDR2: LGHNA, YNFKEQ. The V end was cut by 0 bases, the J end by 5 bases, with 10 bases between. There are 14 residues in the CDR3.

The chain joins TRBV4-2 to TRBJ2-1, with a tentative D call TRBD2 (5 bases). Germline values: CDR1 LGHNA, CDR2 YNFKEQ. V lost 4 bases and J 5 bases, leaving 12 bases between the germline ends. The CDR3 length is 14 residues. The DNA for the CDR3 is TGTGCCAGCAGCCCACATACTAGGGACAATGAGCAGTTCTTC. The encoded protein is CASSPHTRDNEQFF.

This clonotype was seen at least ten times. The chain couples TRBV7-6 to TRBJ2-1; TRBD2 aligns across 7 bases. The germline V gene has CDR1 SGHVS and CDR2 FNYEAQ. V lost 4 bases, J lost 7 bases, and 10 bases stayed unmatched. This CDR3 region has 15 residues. CDR3 coding DNA: TGTGCCAGCAGCTCCCTAGCGGAAGGGAAGAATGAGCAGTTCTTC. This gives the protein CASSSLAEGKNEQFF.

In its sample, this clonotype was seen many times. The CDR3: CASSLGGGNQPQHF. CDR3 sequence (DNA): TGCGCCAGCAGCTTAGGGGGGGGCAATCAGCCCCAGCATTTT. V gene TRBV5-1 combines with J gene TRBJ1-5; the D gene is possibly TRBD1 (6 bases). Germline V CDR1 and CDR2: SGHRS, YFSETQ. V lost 2 bases to trimming and J lost 2 bases, with 8 bases between them. CDR3 length: 14 residues.

This clonotype was seen ten or more times. The chain recombines TRBV20-1 with TRBJ2-7; D perhaps matches TRBD1 (6 bases). V gave up 6 bases and J gave up 3 bases, with 15 bases separating them. Germline V lookup: CDR1 DFQATT, CDR2 SNEGSKA (reference sequence). This CDR3 has 13 amino acids. CDR3 coding DNA: TGCAGTGCAAACAGGGCTAGCCTCTACGAGCAGTACTTC. Amino acids: CSANRASLYEQYF.

Notes on this clonotype: This could be a read error, since a much larger clone is one nucleotide away. The rearrangement joins TRBV20-1 to TRBJ1-2; D call uncertain. Looked up from germline, CDR1 is DFQATT and CDR2 is SNEGSKA (reference sequence). The V end was cut by 3 bases, the J end by 2 bases, with 4 bases between. The CDR3 loop spans 11 amino acids. Written as DNA, the CDR3 is TGCAGTGCTAGCACCAACTATGGCTACACCTTC. Its translation is CSASTNYGYTF.

In its sample, this clonotype was seen a few times. This sequence joins TRBV7-8 and TRBJ1-6; 7 nucleotides match TRBD1. V dropped 6 bases and J dropped 9; count of bases not matched to a gene: 11. This CDR3 has 15 amino acids. CDR1 SGHVS and CDR2 FQNEAQ come from the germline V gene. DNA of the CDR3: TGTGCCAGCAGGCGGGGGGACAGCGACCGTTCACCCCTCCACTTT. It specifies CASRRGDSDRSPLHF.

DNA of the CDR3: TGCGCCAGCAGCTTGGCAGGGGACCAAGAGACCCAGTACTTC. This sequence encodes CASSLAGDQETQYF. V gene TRBV5-1 combines with J gene TRBJ2-5; D perhaps matches TRBD1 (6 bases). CDR3 length: 14 residues. Germline CDR1 and CDR2: SGHRS and YFSETQ. V gave up 0 bases and J gave up 0 bases, with 6 bases separating them.

There are many counts of this clonotype. V usage is TRBV4-2 and J usage is TRBJ1-2; tentatively, D is TRBD1 (6 bases). V was clipped by 4 bases and J by 2 bases, with 14 bases between them. Germline CDR1 is LGHNA and CDR2 is YNFKEQ. The CDR3 is 15 residues long. CDR3 DNA sequence: TGTGCCAGCAGCCTAGCATGGACAGCAAACTATGGCTACACCTTC. Its protein product is CASSLAWTANYGYTF.

This clonotype has a count of ten or more. CDR3 in DNA: TGTGCCAGCAGCTTGTCAACAGGGGGCAATGAGCAGTTCTTC. Amino acid sequence: CASSLSTGGNEQFF. This chain joins TRBV7-2 and TRBJ2-1; 8 nucleotides line up with TRBD1. In germline, CDR1 is SGHTA, CDR2 FQGNSA. The CDR3 totals 14 residues. V was clipped by 3 bases and J by 6 bases; unmatched bases: 4.

The chain is built from TRBV12-3 or TRBV12-4 and TRBJ1-3; D unclear. V was pared by 5 bases and J by 4 bases, with 9 bases between. The CDR3 is 13 amino acids. The CDR3 sequence is CASSGGPGNTIYF. DNA for the CDR3: TGTGCCAGCAGTGGTGGACCCGGAAACACCATATATTTT.

The chain employs TRBV20-1 and TRBJ2-7, with TRBD2 identical over 7 bases. This CDR3 is 13 amino acids long. CDR1 is DFQATT and CDR2 is SNEGSKA in the germline V gene (reference sequence). The ends lost 2 bases at V and 5 bases at J; junction bases unmatched: 6. CDR3 in amino acids: CSARRRELNEQYF. In nucleotides, the CDR3 is TGCAGTGCTAGAAGGCGGGAGCTGAACGAGCAGTACTTC.

The J gene is TRBJ2-7, the V gene TRBV7-2; 11 positions agree with TRBD2. The CDR3 totals 14 residues. The V gene end was trimmed by 4 bases and the J gene end by 7 bases; junction bases not matched to a gene: 6. Germline loops: CDR1 SGHTA, CDR2 FQGNSA. CDR3 loop: CASSSIAGGGEQYF. The CDR3 coding sequence is TGTGCCAGCAGCTCTATAGCGGGAGGGGGGGAGCAGTACTTC.

This clonotype was picked up many times. Mismatch with germline at one junction end may stem from a read error. This chain's CDR3 is CASSQAIRGDTQYF. CDR3 nucleotide sequence: TGTGCCAGCAGTCAAGCCATACGCGGGGATACGCAGTATTTT. The chain recombines TRBV4-2 with TRBJ2-3; D might be TRBD2 (5 bases). The CDR3 loop spans 14 amino acids. The germline gives CDR1 LGHNA, CDR2 YNFKEQ.

In its sample, this clonotype was seen many times. This chain connects TRBV2 to TRBJ2-6; D possibly corresponds to TRBD1 (5 bases). Germline V gene lookup returns CDR1 SNHLY and CDR2 FYNNEI. CDR3 length equals 15 residues. Deletions cut 7 bases from V and 2 bases from J, with 12 bases between. CDR3 nucleotides: TGTGCCAGCACGGGTCCCAGGGCTGGGGCCAACGTCCTGACTTTC. It encodes CASTGPRAGANVLTF.

The CDR3 reads CASSADRTNTGELFF. The CDR3 DNA follows: TGTGCCAGCAGTGCGGACAGGACGAACACCGGGGAGCTGTTTTTT. The chain couples TRBV28 to TRBJ2-2; 7 bases match TRBD1. This CDR3 contains 15 residues. The J segment lost 0 bases and the V segment lost 5 bases, leaving 3 bases of the junction unmatched. The germline V gene encodes CDR1 MDHEN and CDR2 SYDVKM.

This clonotype was counted a few times. The J gene is TRBJ2-5, the V gene TRBV20-1; 9 bases agree with TRBD2. CDR3 length: 16 residues. Germline CDR1 DFQATT, CDR2 SNEGSKA (reference sequence). V lost 5 bases and J lost 5; bases outside the gene matches: 15. The CDR3 DNA reads TGCAGTGCTGCAACGGAATTAGCGGGAGCTGCGGAGACCCAGTACTTC. It translates to CSAATELAGAAETQYF.

V usage is TRBV7-9 and J usage is TRBJ2-7; weak D call: TRBD2 (5 bases). Trimming stripped 3 bases from V and 2 bases from J, with 8 bases between. The CDR3 covers 13 residues. Germline V gene sequence: CDR1 SEHNR, CDR2 FQNEAQ (reference sequence). CDR3 sequence (DNA): TGTGCCAGCAGCTTTTGGGGAGCCTACGAGCAGTACTTC. This gives the protein CASSFWGAYEQYF.

This clonotype occurred a few times. CDR3 region: CASSLWNTEAFF. The CDR3 coding sequence is TGTGCCAGCAGCTTGTGGAACACTGAAGCTTTCTTT. This chain links TRBV5-5 with TRBJ1-1; the D is unclear. The V end lost 1 base, the J end lost 1 base, and 2 bases lay between the germline ends. CDR3 size: 12 residues. CDR1 is SGHKS, CDR2 YYEKEE, per germline (reference sequence).

The chain joins TRBV20-1 to TRBJ2-7; 8 bases fit TRBD2. J gave up 1 base and V 5 bases, and 7 bases lay outside the gene matches. This CDR3 spans 14 amino acids. CDR1 is DFQATT, CDR2 SNEGSKA, per germline (reference sequence). The CDR3 region is CSASKLAASYEQYF. The CDR3 bases are TGCAGTGCTTCCAAACTAGCGGCTTCCTACGAGCAGTACTTC.

There are many counts of this clonotype. The rearrangement links TRBV5-6 to TRBJ2-3, with unresolved D. V was trimmed by 5 bases and J by 0 bases, leaving 10 bases between them. CDR3 size: 14 residues. The V gene's germline CDR1 is SGHDT and CDR2 YYEEEE. The CDR3 spells CASSRTASTDTQYF. CDR3 DNA sequence: TGTGCCAGCAGTAGGACGGCTAGCACAGATACGCAGTATTTT.

Of note for this clonotype: Being one base from a much bigger clone, this may be a read error. The J gene is TRBJ2-7, the V gene TRBV5-1, with 11 bases lining up with TRBD2. The length of the CDR3 is 14 residues. Germline V gene data show CDR1 as SGHRS and CDR2 as YFSETQ. CDR3 bases: TGCGCCAGCAGCTCAGGGACTAGCGGATACGAGCTGTACTTC. Translating it yields CASSSGTSGYELYF.

The J gene is TRBJ2-7, the V gene TRBV6-1; tentatively, D is TRBD1 (5 bases). Trimming took off 6 bases at V and 2 bases at J, with 14 bases between the two ends. The CDR3 covers 14 residues. The germline gives CDR1 MNHNS, CDR2 SASEGT. The CDR3 loop is CASRRFQGTYEQYF. CDR3 DNA: TGTGCCAGCAGGCGATTTCAGGGCACCTACGAGCAGTACTTC.

The rearrangement uses TRBV12-3 or TRBV12-4 and TRBJ2-7; weak D call: TRBD1 (6 bases). The CDR3 is made up of 14 amino acids. Trimming shortened V by 2 bases and J by 2 bases, and 10 bases separated the two germline ends. The CDR3, as DNA: TGTGCCAGCAGTTTAAGGGACACCACCTACGAGCAGTACTTC. Protein sequence: CASSLRDTTYEQYF.

This clonotype was seen at least ten times. The chain employs TRBV2 and TRBJ2-1; D may be TRBD2 (6 bases). With 6 bases removed from V and 8 bases from J, the gap between germline ends came to 14 bases. The length of the CDR3 is 13 residues. Germline assignment: CDR1 SNHLY and CDR2 FYNNEI. CDR3 sequence reads: CASRKDGRDEQFF. CDR3 DNA: TGTGCCAGCAGAAAGGACGGGAGAGATGAGCAGTTCTTC. Variable domain in full (rest from reference TRBV2 and TRBJ2-1): EPEVTQTPSHQVTQMGQEVILRCVPISNHLYFYWYRQILGQKVEFLVSFYNNEISEKSEIFDDQFSVERPDGSNFTLKIRSTKLEDSAMYFCASRKDGRDEQFFGPGTRLTVL.

With respect to this clonotype: The junction departs from germline at one end; a sequencing error may be responsible. Here the CDR3 reads CTSSPQIRSTDTQYF. CDR3 DNA: TGTACCAGCAGCCCACAGATTAGGAGCACAGATACGCAGTATTTT. V gene TRBV7-8 combines with J gene TRBJ2-3; D call uncertain. The CDR3 sequence is 15 residues long. CDR1 is SGHVS, CDR2 FQNEAQ, per germline.

This clonotype was recorded many times. CDR3 sequence: CSVRADRGLTDTQYF. The CDR3 DNA is TGCAGCGTAAGAGCGGACAGGGGGCTCACAGATACGCAGTATTTT. The V gene is TRBV29-1, the J gene TRBJ2-3; the match to TRBD1 covers 11 bases. The CDR3 consists of 15 residues. V gave up 6 bases and J gave up 2 bases; unmatched junction bases: 7. The V gene's germline CDR1 is SQVTM and CDR2 ANQGSEA.

This clonotype appeared a few times. The rearrangement joins TRBV5-1 to TRBJ2-5; 8 bases map to TRBD2. The CDR3 extends over 16 amino acids. J was trimmed by 2 bases and V by 0 bases; bases with no gene match: 6. Germline loops: CDR1 SGHRS, CDR2 YFSETQ. CDR3 residues: CASSLDVRGAQETQYF. The DNA for the CDR3 is TGCGCCAGCAGCTTGGACGTGCGGGGGGCGCAAGAGACCCAGTACTTC. Variable domain in full (rest from reference TRBV5-1 and TRBJ2-5): KAGVTQTPRYLIKTRGQQVTLSCSPISGHRSVSWYQQTPGQGLQFLFEYFSETQRNKGNFPGRFSGRQFSNSRSEMNVSTLELGDSALYLCASSLDVRGAQETQYFGPGTRLLVL.